The clone carrying this TCR beta chain was detected once. Its antigen remains unknown. This sample was taken from a study of T cells in localized non-small cell lung cancer. Notes on the study in general: Clonality peaked in uninvolved adjacent lung rather than tumor. Longer overall survival was linked to higher blood T cell density. When the top 100 tumor clones were examined, a median around 50 of them also appeared in the adjacent lung, which was paired and uninvolved.

The CDR3 covers 12 residues. Germline V CDR1 and CDR2: SGHNT, YYREEE (reference sequence). V dropped 0 bases and J dropped 12 bases, with 12 bases sitting between them. Using immunoSEQ multiplex PCR, the repertoire was profiled, and TCRdb retains in-frame clones only, with some absent. The table includes tens of thousands of clones, around nine tenths detected once. This receptor was taken from a woman between 40 and 69 years old with stage I squamous cell lung carcinoma. This chain uses TRBV5-4 with TRBJ2-5; D remains ambiguous. The sample here was peripheral blood, taken before any cancer treatment. The CDR3 loop reads CASSLEAETKYF. CDR3 sequence (DNA): TGTGCCAGCAGCTTGGAGGCGGAGACAAAGTACTTC.